This T cell receptor (beta chain) was profiled in a study of control samples from healthy donors and cancer patients (TCRdb year 2020). The library relied on the immunoSEQ multiplex PCR assay. What TCRdb holds here is the immuneACCESS table cut down to in-frame rearrangements. Part of the clones is not present; checked against another copy, under half of the missing clones reflect an unresolved V gene, and the others are unexplained. Counted in this sample were 140,000 to 150,000 clones; approximately 93% of them appeared once. More than 5% of the sample comes from the top ten. In regard to this clone: It has no known antigen specificity. Per-base quality was not reported, and no clone a single base away is much larger than it.

CDR1 and CDR2 (SEHNR, FQNEAQ) derive from the germline V gene (reference sequence). The CDR3 numbers 13 residues from cysteine through phenylalanine. Only the CDR3 region is kept as DNA, spanning 39 bases read in frame from base 1. The V end loses 5 bases and the J end loses 9 bases, and a stretch of 11 bases separates them. The material sequenced was blood. The sequence was obtained from a young man in good health. Recombination connected TRBV7-9 to TRBJ1-6, with the D gene too uncertain to name. The bases read TGTGCCAGCAGCCCTTATCCGGTTTCACCCCTCCACTTT. This translates into CASSPYPVSPLHF. The entire variable domain, with the stretches around the CDR3 drawn from the reference TRBV7-9 and TRBJ1-6 proteins, is DTGVSQNPRHKITKRGQNVTFRCDPISEHNRLYWYRQTLGQGPEFLTYFQNEAQLEKSRLLSDRFSAERPKGSFSTLEIQRTEQGDSAMYLCASSPYPVSPLHFGNGTRLTVT.